Below, 20 T cell receptor beta chains from the same sample are listed, as sequenced in a study of cytomegalovirus exposure and HLA in healthy donors. The PCR used 60 Vbeta and 13 Jbeta primers. Using immunoSEQ multiplex PCR, the repertoire was profiled, and TCRdb retains in-frame clones only, with some absent. The repertoire holds some 76,000 clones, with about three quarters as singletons. Sample: PBMCs. The source of these receptors is a male donor in good health and CMV-seropositive.

There are a few counts of this clone. The chain is built from TRBV7-8 and TRBJ2-3; D unresolved. This CDR3 spans 15 amino acids. Trimming stripped 1 base from V and 2 bases from J, with 10 bases between. In germline, CDR1 is SGHVS, CDR2 FQNEAQ. DNA of the CDR3: TGTGCCAGCAGCTTAGGTGGCAGATCCACAGATACGCAGTATTTT. It translates to CASSLGGRSTDTQYF.

This clone was seen a single time. J is TRBJ2-1 and V is TRBV30, with D hard to call. The CDR3 extends over 14 amino acids. In germline, CDR1 is GTSNPN, CDR2 SVGIG (reference sequence). Trimming left V 0 bases short and J 3 bases short, with 9 bases between. CDR3 sequence (DNA): TGTGCCTGGAGTGTCCAGGTTGACTACAATGAGCAGTTCTTC. Protein: CAWSVQVDYNEQFF.

The rearrangement links TRBV28 to TRBJ1-4, with 10 bases lining up with TRBD1. Trimming cost V 4 bases and J 6 bases; bases outside gene matches: 8. CDR3 size: 16 residues. The germline V gene encodes CDR1 MDHEN and CDR2 SYDVKM. CDR3 sequence: CASSSFGDRGYEKLFF. The CDR3 nucleotides read TGTGCCAGCAGTTCTTTCGGGGACAGGGGTTATGAAAAACTGTTTTTT.

V and J are TRBV7-8 and TRBJ2-7, with D possibly matching TRBD2 (6 bases). The CDR3 has 14 amino acids. The V and J ends lost 1 base and 5 bases respectively, with 12 bases between them. The V gene's germline CDR1 is SGHVS and CDR2 FQNEAQ. The CDR3: CASSLEASVNEQYF. DNA of the CDR3: TGTGCCAGCAGCTTAGAGGCTAGCGTAAACGAGCAGTACTTC.

This clone occurred once. This chain joins TRBV7-2 and TRBJ2-7; TRBD1 might be the D (6 bases). The V and J ends lost 5 bases and 3 bases respectively, with 17 bases between them. The CDR3 runs to 15 residues. Per germline, CDR1 SGHTA and CDR2 FQGNSA. The CDR3 DNA follows: TGTGCCAGCAGCCAGGCTGTGGGGGCGGGCTACGAGCAGTACTTC. Translation gives CASSQAVGAGYEQYF.

The rearrangement uses TRBV27 and TRBJ2-7, with TRBD1 matching 7 bases. The CDR3 covers 15 residues. V trimming: 4 bases; J trimming: 0 bases; junction bases outside the gene matches: 6. Germline assignment: CDR1 MNHEY and CDR2 SMNVEV (reference sequence). The CDR3 sequence: CASSSRQGLSYEQYF. CDR3 coding DNA: TGTGCCAGCAGTTCCCGACAGGGTCTCTCCTACGAGCAGTACTTC.

The rearrangement links TRBV19 to TRBJ2-5; the D gene is possibly TRBD1 (6 bases). The CDR3 totals 13 residues. Germline CDR1 and CDR2: LNHDA and SQIVND (reference sequence). Trimming cost V 9 bases and J 3 bases, with 14 bases left between them. The CDR3 region is CASRGQGEETQYF. CDR3 sequence (DNA): TGTGCCAGCAGGGGACAAGGGGAAGAGACCCAGTACTTC.

This clone was seen just once. This rearrangement joins TRBV7-3 to TRBJ2-1; TRBD2 matches 8 bases. V lost 2 bases, J lost 10 bases, and 13 bases stayed unmatched. The CDR3 length is 16 residues. Germline values: CDR1 SGHTA, CDR2 FQGTGA. CDR3 coding DNA: TGTGCCAGCAGCTTACGCGAGCGGGGGCTTACGCGGGAGCAGTTCTTC. Protein product: CASSLRERGLTREQFF.

The chain combines TRBV4-1 with TRBJ2-4, with 7 bases aligning to TRBD2. Germline loops: CDR1 MGHRA, CDR2 YSYEKL. The CDR3 runs to 17 residues. The ends lost 1 base at V and 0 bases at J; junction bases unmatched: 6. The CDR3 DNA sequence: TGCGCCAGCAGCCAAGTGGGAGGGGCCCTAGCCAAAAACATTCAGTACTTC. It yields the protein CASSQVGGALAKNIQYF.

This chain connects TRBV9 to TRBJ2-3, with TRBD2 identical over 8 bases. The CDR3 consists of 16 residues. Germline CDR1 reads SGDLS; CDR2 reads YYNGEE. V lost 0 bases to trimming and J lost 4 bases; unmatched junction nucleotides: 7. The CDR3 here is CASSVGPAGAPDTQYF. In nucleotides, the CDR3 is TGTGCCAGCAGCGTAGGCCCAGCGGGGGCCCCAGATACGCAGTATTTT.

The V and J genes are TRBV5-4 and TRBJ2-7; 14 bases line up with TRBD2. Germline V gene sequence: CDR1 SGHNT, CDR2 YYREEE (reference sequence). V lost 3 bases to trimming and J lost 7 bases; unmatched junction nucleotides: 6. CDR3 size: 15 residues. The CDR3: CASSSRLAGGKEQYF. CDR3 DNA: TGTGCCAGCAGCTCCAGACTAGCGGGGGGGAAGGAGCAGTACTTC.

This clone appeared once. J is TRBJ1-5 and V is TRBV23-1; D remains ambiguous. TRBV23-1 is recorded as an ORF, its role being uncertain. The CDR3 is made up of 13 amino acids. Trimming pared 9 bases from V and 2 bases from J, leaving 11 bases between. The CDR3 nucleotides read TGCGCCAGGTCTGACGCGGGCAATCAGCCCCAGCATTTT. It encodes CARSDAGNQPQHF.

The V call is TRBV28, the J call TRBJ1-2, with D maybe TRBD1 (6 bases). V was trimmed by 3 bases and J by 4 bases, leaving 9 bases between them. The CDR3 extends over 13 amino acids. Germline V gene sequence: CDR1 MDHEN, CDR2 SYDVKM. The CDR3 region is CASSFNRVYGYTF. As DNA, the CDR3 is TGTGCCAGCAGTTTCAACAGGGTCTATGGCTACACCTTC.

This chain connects TRBV7-8 to TRBJ2-4, with 7 positions matching TRBD1. Germline lookup yields CDR1 SGHVS and CDR2 FQNEAQ. V was clipped by 5 bases and J by 0 bases; unmatched bases: 4. The CDR3 consists of 15 residues. CDR3 nucleotide sequence: TGTGCCAGCAGCGCCGACAGGGTAGCCAAAAACATTCAGTACTTC. This codes for CASSADRVAKNIQYF.

Concerning this clone: Germline is not matched at one junction end, which may reflect a read error. V gene TRBV7-8 combines with J gene TRBJ2-1; 11 nucleotides match TRBD1. The CDR3 is made up of 13 amino acids. Germline values: CDR1 SGHVS, CDR2 FQNEAQ. The CDR3 DNA is TGTGCCAGCAGCCAAGGACAGGGGGCGATATTGGTCTTC. Protein product: CASSQGQGAILVF.

This clone has only one observation. The V gene is TRBV5-4, the J gene TRBJ1-2; possible D gene TRBD1, 5 bases. CDR1 and CDR2 from the germline V gene are SGHNT and YYREEE (reference sequence). V was pared by 4 bases and J by 4 bases, with 14 bases between. The CDR3 contains 14 residues. CDR3 DNA: TGTGCCAGCAGCCCCCCGACAGAATCCTATGGCTACACCTTC. Encoded protein: CASSPPTESYGYTF.

The CDR3 sequence: CSVMTRSGGWAEAFF. CDR3 DNA sequence: TGCAGCGTGATGACACGTTCAGGAGGTTGGGCTGAAGCTTTCTTT. The rearrangement joins TRBV29-1 to TRBJ1-1; D uncertain. CDR3 length: 15 amino acids. Germline lookup yields CDR1 SQVTM and CDR2 ANQGSEA. Trimming took off 6 bases at V and 6 bases at J, with 23 bases between the two ends.

V is TRBV27 and J is TRBJ2-7, with D perhaps matching TRBD2 (6 bases). Trimming left V 0 bases short and J 3 bases short, with 15 bases between. The CDR3 loop spans 16 amino acids. Per the germline V gene, CDR1 is MNHEY and CDR2 is SMNVEV (reference sequence). CDR3 residues: CASSLSRSGRGYEQYF. The CDR3 nucleotides read TGTGCCAGCAGTTTATCGCGCTCGGGGCGGGGCTACGAGCAGTACTTC.

This rearrangement joins TRBV4-3 to TRBJ2-7; perhaps TRBD2 as D (6 bases). Germline V gives CDR1 LGHNA, CDR2 YSLEER. Trimming cost V 4 bases and J 6 bases, with 19 bases left between them. CDR3 length equals 15 residues. The DNA for the CDR3 is TGCGCCAGCAGCCTCAGTCCCCAGGAGGGGCGCGAGCAGTACTTC. Translated, it gives CASSLSPQEGREQYF.

The CDR3 DNA reads as TGTGCCAGCAGTGAGGGGAGAAACTATGGCTACACCTTC. Translated: CASSEGRNYGYTF. This chain uses TRBV2 with TRBJ1-2; no clear D. Trimming took 3 bases from V and 2 from J, leaving 7 bases between them. CDR1 is SNHLY and CDR2 is FYNNEI in the germline V gene. This CDR3 spans 13 amino acids.